This passage covers 27 T cell receptor beta chains from one sample sequenced in a study of cytomegalovirus exposure and HLA in healthy donors. A multiplex PCR was run with 60 Vbeta primers and 13 Jbeta primers. Assay: immunoSEQ multiplex PCR; the TCRdb copy retains only in-frame clones and omits some. This sample has roughly 89,000 clones, with more than 55% found just once. Specimen: PBMCs. The receptors were sampled from a woman between 50 and 59 years old in good health and CMV-seropositive.

This clone was observed a single time. V gene TRBV7-2 combines with J gene TRBJ1-4; TRBD1 aligns across 7 bases. Looked up from germline, CDR1 is SGHTA and CDR2 is FQGNSA. CDR3 length equals 18 residues. Unmatched junction bases numbered 9, after V lost 2 bases and J lost 0 bases. CDR3 amino acids: CASSLYPTGSTTNEKLFF. The CDR3 DNA reads as TGTGCCAGCAGCTTATACCCGACAGGGAGTACAACTAATGAAAAACTGTTTTTT. Full variable domain (outside the CDR3, taken from reference TRBV7-2 and TRBJ1-4): GAGVSQSPSNKVTEKGKDVELRCDPISGHTALYWYRQSLGQGLEFLIYFQGNSAPDKSGLPSDRFSAERTGGSVSTLTIQRTQQEDSAVYLCASSLYPTGSTTNEKLFFGSGTQLSVL.

V and J are TRBV5-1 and TRBJ2-7; possible D gene TRBD2, 6 bases. Per germline, CDR1 SGHRS and CDR2 YFSETQ. The V end lost 0 bases, the J end lost 0 bases, and 13 bases lay between the germline ends. The CDR3 contains 16 residues. The CDR3 loop is CASSLEGLVSSYEQYF. For the CDR3, the DNA is TGCGCCAGCAGCTTGGAGGGACTCGTTAGCTCCTACGAGCAGTACTTC.

The V call is TRBV9, the J call TRBJ1-3; no clear D gene. The ends were cut back, 2 bases at V and 4 bases at J, with 16 bases in the middle. Germline V lookup: CDR1 SGDLS, CDR2 YYNGEE. The CDR3 is 16 amino acids. The CDR3 sequence is CASSVTARGGGNTIYF. As DNA, the CDR3 is TGTGCCAGCAGCGTCACAGCCCGGGGAGGAGGAAACACCATATATTTT.

The chain links TRBV6-5 to TRBJ2-3; a possible D gene is TRBD2 (5 bases). Germline CDR1 reads MNHEY; CDR2 reads SVGAGI. The CDR3 has 15 residues. Trimming removed 6 bases at V and 1 base at J, with 14 bases between. The CDR3 protein is CASSPFRERTDTQYF. The CDR3 bases are TGTGCCAGCAGCCCCTTTAGGGAGCGCACAGATACGCAGTATTTT.

V gene TRBV5-6 combines with J gene TRBJ1-4; 10 nucleotides align to TRBD1. Germline V lookup: CDR1 SGHDT, CDR2 YYEEEE. V shed 1 base and J 6 bases; nucleotides not matched to a gene: 9. CDR3 length: 17 amino acids. The CDR3 sequence: CASSLIGPGTGDEKLFF. The CDR3 DNA reads TGTGCCAGCAGCTTGATTGGTCCCGGGACAGGGGATGAAAAACTGTTTTTT.

The rearrangement joins TRBV29-1 to TRBJ2-1, with a weak D call TRBD2 (6 bases). V gave up 3 bases and J gave up 7 bases, with 13 bases separating them. Looked up from germline, CDR1 is SQVTM and CDR2 is ANQGSEA. The CDR3 sequence is 13 residues long. CDR3 amino acids: CSVEAGLYNEQFF. The CDR3 DNA is TGCAGCGTTGAGGCGGGGCTTTATAATGAGCAGTTCTTC.

CDR3 nucleotides: TGTGCCAGCAGTCCGACAGGGGCGCCTGGCTACACCTTC. This gives the protein CASSPTGAPGYTF. The rearrangement joins TRBV2 to TRBJ1-2, with 8 bases fitting TRBD1. The CDR3 has 13 amino acids. The germline gives CDR1 SNHLY, CDR2 FYNNEI. With V trimmed by 5 bases and J by 7 bases, 6 bases remained unmatched.

This clone was observed a single time. This sequence joins TRBV4-3 and TRBJ2-5; TRBD2 matches at 11 bases. V was pared by 4 bases and J by 5 bases, with 6 bases of the junction left unmatched. This CDR3 region has 15 residues. Germline V gene sequence: CDR1 LGHNA, CDR2 YSLEER. CDR3 sequence (DNA): TGCGCCAGCAGCCGCCGACTAGCGGGGATTGAGACCCAGTACTTC. The encoded protein is CASSRRLAGIETQYF.

The gene calls are TRBV9 and TRBJ1-3; 7 bases fit TRBD1. The CDR3 is made up of 16 amino acids. The V gene's germline CDR1 is SGDLS and CDR2 YYNGEE. Losses at the gene ends were 0 bases for V and 0 bases for J; bases not matched to a gene: 3. CDR3 in DNA: TGTGCCAGCAGCGTAGCGGGACAGTACTCTGGAAACACCATATATTTT. Translation gives CASSVAGQYSGNTIYF.

The rearrangement uses TRBV5-4 and TRBJ2-1; tentatively, D is TRBD2 (6 bases). The CDR3 loop spans 15 amino acids. Per germline, CDR1 SGHNT and CDR2 YYREEE (reference sequence). Deletions cut 0 bases from V and 5 bases from J, with 12 bases between. The CDR3 coding sequence is TGTGCCAGCAGCTTGGACTGGTCTAGCGACAATGAGCAGTTCTTC. It specifies CASSLDWSSDNEQFF. Drawing the rest from reference TRBV5-4 and TRBJ2-1, the complete variable domain is ETGVTQSPTHLIKTRGQQVTLRCSSQSGHNTVSWYQQALGQGPQFIFQYYREEENGRGNFPPRFSGLQFPNYSSELNVNALELDDSALYLCASSLDWSSDNEQFFGPGTRLTVL.

The chain links TRBV9 to TRBJ1-1; no clear D gene. The CDR3 totals 13 residues. Germline V gene sequence: CDR1 SGDLS, CDR2 YYNGEE. The V end was cut by 0 bases, the J end by 7 bases, with 10 bases between. The CDR3 region has the DNA TGTGCCAGCAGCGTAGTGACACCGGATGAAGCTTTCTTT. Its protein product is CASSVVTPDEAFF.

The chain recombines TRBV7-9 with TRBJ2-7, with D possibly matching TRBD1 (6 bases). Trimming cost V 3 bases and J 5 bases, with 14 bases left between them. The V gene's germline CDR1 is SEHNR and CDR2 FQNEAQ (reference sequence). CDR3 length: 14 amino acids. CDR3 bases: TGTGCCAGCAGCTTGGGGGCCAGGGCCAACGAGCAGTACTTC. It yields the protein CASSLGARANEQYF.

The chain carries TRBV28 and TRBJ2-7; 8 nucleotides agree with TRBD1. The CDR3 loop spans 13 amino acids. J gave up 12 bases and V 5 bases, and 12 bases lay outside the gene matches. Per germline, CDR1 MDHEN and CDR2 SYDVKM. CDR3 in DNA: TGTGCCAGCAGTCGACAAACAGGGGGTGGAACGTACTTC. The encoded protein is CASSRQTGGGTYF.

In its sample, this clone was seen a few times. This chain uses TRBV6-5 with TRBJ1-2, with 10 positions matching TRBD1. The ends lost 2 bases at V and 4 bases at J; junction bases unmatched: 7. In germline, CDR1 is MNHEY, CDR2 SVGAGI. The CDR3 runs 16 residues. The CDR3 DNA reads as TGTGCCAGCAGTTACGTTCGGACAGGGGGTGGCTATGGCTACACCTTC. It translates to CASSYVRTGGGYGYTF.

There are a few counts of this clone. This chain links TRBV5-1 with TRBJ2-1, with a possible D match to TRBD1 (5 bases). V was trimmed by 0 bases and J by 8 bases, leaving 12 bases between them. The CDR3 runs 14 residues. Germline CDR1 and CDR2: SGHRS and YFSETQ. The CDR3 here is CASSLDGAADEQFF. The CDR3 nucleotides read TGCGCCAGCAGCTTGGATGGGGCGGCAGATGAGCAGTTCTTC. The complete variable domain, with remaining parts taken from reference TRBV5-1 and TRBJ2-1, reads KAGVTQTPRYLIKTRGQQVTLSCSPISGHRSVSWYQQTPGQGLQFLFEYFSETQRNKGNFPGRFSGRQFSNSRSEMNVSTLELGDSALYLCASSLDGAADEQFFGPGTRLTVL.

The rearrangement uses TRBV15 and TRBJ1-4, with a possible D match to TRBD1 (5 bases). Germline loops: CDR1 LNHNV, CDR2 YYDKDF (reference sequence). This CDR3 contains 16 residues. V was cut by 0 bases and J by 7 bases, with 15 bases left in between. The CDR3 sequence: CATSREKPGLGEKLFF. CDR3 DNA: TGTGCCACCAGCAGAGAAAAACCGGGACTCGGTGAAAAACTGTTTTTT.

V gene TRBV6-5 combines with J gene TRBJ2-7, with 9 bases that match TRBD2. This CDR3 is built from 16 residues. V was pared by 0 bases and J by 0 bases, with 3 bases of the junction left unmatched. Germline V lookup: CDR1 MNHEY, CDR2 SVGAGI. The CDR3 DNA reads as TGTGCCAGCAGTTACTCCCTAGCGGGGACCTCCTACGAGCAGTACTTC. Translation gives CASSYSLAGTSYEQYF.

The chain carries TRBV28 and TRBJ1-1; perhaps TRBD1 as D (5 bases). Germline V gene sequence: CDR1 MDHEN, CDR2 SYDVKM. CDR3 length equals 12 residues. The V gene lost 5 bases and the J gene lost 8 bases, with 12 bases spanning the gap. In DNA form, the CDR3 reads TGTGCCAGCAGTCCCCAGGGATGGGAAGCTTTCTTT. It codes for CASSPQGWEAFF.

V gene TRBV29-1 combines with J gene TRBJ1-2; 8 bases align to TRBD1. With V trimmed by 0 bases and J by 3 bases, 12 bases remained unmatched. Germline V gene data show CDR1 as SQVTM and CDR2 as ANQGSEA. This CDR3 is built from 17 residues. In DNA, the CDR3 is TGCAGCGTTGAAGAGCGGGCCAGGGGGCTGTGGGACTATGGCTACACCTTC. Translating it yields CSVEERARGLWDYGYTF.

V gene TRBV7-6 combines with J gene TRBJ1-2; TRBD1 might be the D (5 bases). This CDR3 is 15 amino acids long. V lost 5 bases to trimming and J lost 1 base, with 14 bases between them. CDR1 is SGHVS and CDR2 is FNYEAQ in the germline V gene. The CDR3 bases are TGTGCCAGCAGCCCAGGGACTGGATTTAACTATGGCTACACCTTC. Translation gives CASSPGTGFNYGYTF.

This clone was found a few times. The chain uses TRBV5-1 and TRBJ1-2; TRBD1 matches 10 bases. V gave up 4 bases and J gave up 2 bases; unmatched junction bases: 5. This CDR3 contains 15 residues. CDR1 is SGHRS, CDR2 YFSETQ, per germline. CDR3 bases: TGCGCCAGCAGCCCCTCGGGACAGGGGAACTATGGCTACACCTTC. Translating it yields CASSPSGQGNYGYTF.

This clone has more than one count but fewer than ten. This chain connects TRBV27 to TRBJ1-2; a possible D gene is TRBD1 (6 bases). CDR3 length: 12 amino acids. V was trimmed by 6 bases and J by 8 bases, leaving 13 bases between them. The germline V gene has CDR1 MNHEY and CDR2 SMNVEV (reference sequence). CDR3 DNA: TGTGCCAGCAGACATACAGGGTCCGGCTACACCTTC. This sequence encodes CASRHTGSGYTF.

The V and J genes are TRBV7-8 and TRBJ1-1; no clear D gene. CDR1 and CDR2 (germline): SGHVS, FQNEAQ. The CDR3 covers 13 residues. Trimming stripped 4 bases from V and 2 bases from J, with 8 bases between. The CDR3 DNA is TGTGCCAGCAGCTACGAGGGTAACACTGAAGCTTTCTTT. Translating gives CASSYEGNTEAFF.

This clone was observed once. V is TRBV7-2 and J is TRBJ2-1; 13 bases are shared with TRBD2. This CDR3 region has 14 residues. CDR1 and CDR2 from the germline V gene are SGHTA and FQGNSA. The junction had 5 bases not matched to a gene; V was cut back by 6 bases and J by 9 bases. As DNA, the CDR3 is TGTGCCAGCAGGCCAACTAGCGGGGGGGGTGAGCAGTTCTTC. Encoded protein: CASRPTSGGGEQFF.

This clone has at least ten counts. The rearrangement uses TRBV10-1 and TRBJ1-1; D may be TRBD1 (5 bases). The V gene lost 4 bases and the J gene lost 3 bases, with 9 bases spanning the gap. The CDR3 sequence is 13 residues long. The germline CDR1 and CDR2 sequences are WNHNN and SYGVQD (reference sequence). The CDR3 nucleotides are TGCGCCAGCAGTGGGGGCCCGGACACTGAAGCTTTCTTT. It translates to CASSGGPDTEAFF.

This clone has just a few counts. This chain uses TRBV29-1 with TRBJ1-1, with a weak D call TRBD1 (6 bases). Germline V gene lookup returns CDR1 SQVTM and CDR2 ANQGSEA. The V gene lost 5 bases and the J gene lost 1 base, with 17 bases spanning the gap. The CDR3 is 15 amino acids. The CDR3 nucleotides read TGCAGCGTTTCCCCAGGCTACAGGGAGAACACTGAAGCTTTCTTT. Translating it yields CSVSPGYRENTEAFF.

The CDR3 spells CATGGWGQVYEQYF. Written as DNA, the CDR3 is TGTGCCACGGGCGGGTGGGGACAAGTCTACGAGCAGTACTTC. The V call is TRBV2, the J call TRBJ2-7; D may be TRBD1 (6 bases). The CDR3 is 14 residues long. The germline CDR1 and CDR2 sequences are SNHLY and FYNNEI. Between the trimmed V and J ends, which lost 10 bases and 3 bases, there was a span of 19 bases.